This TCR beta chain comes out of a study of cytomegalovirus exposure and HLA in healthy donors. This clone occurred a few times. Its target is not known. Notes on the study in general: Prior analysis indicated that the majority of TCR beta V segments exhibited productivity approximately 90% or approximately 30% of the time. No immune exposure information besides CMV serostatus was available.

The germline CDR1 and CDR2 sequences are SGHKS and YYEKEE (reference sequence). The CDR3 loop spans 14 amino acids. V lost 0 bases and J lost 2, with 6 bases in between. PCR involved 60 Vbeta and 13 Jbeta primers. Data came from immunoSEQ multiplex PCR; TCRdb stores just in-frame clones and leaves some out. Of about 140,000 clones in the sample, 70% to 90% were seen once. The chain uses TRBV5-5 and TRBJ1-5; the D is unclear. The TCR was taken from a man aged 45-65 years in good health and CMV-seronegative. Sample: PBMCs. CDR3 sequence reads: CASSLAVGNQPQHF. As DNA, the CDR3 is TGTGCCAGCAGCTTGGCCGTAGGCAATCAGCCCCAGCATTTT.